A selection of T cell receptor beta chains follows, all from one sample in a study of shared clonotypes between healthy human individuals. Here immunoSEQ multiplex PCR was the method, and the copy in TCRdb shows in-frame clones only, minus some. This sample has 150,000 to 200,000 clones; about 93% occur once, and the top ten carry roughly 0.07%. Source material: naive CD4+ T cells sorted from blood. These TCRs come from a woman in her 30s in good health. CDR3s include the opening cysteine and the closing phenylalanine or tryptophan. The D gene is left open where the match is weak. Only some rows state a clone size, as once, few, many or a class for expanded clones.

>.|.|TRBJ2-5|TRBV19
TGTGCCAGTAGTATAACTGCTGGAGAGACCCAGTACTTC
CASSITAGETQYF
>.|.|TRBJ1-6|TRBV15
TGTGCCACCAGCAGAGATCTGGTAGGGGCGGGATCACCCCTCCACTTT
CATSRDLVGAGSPLHF
>.|.|TRBJ2-1|TRBV9
TGTGCCAGCAGCGCCCGACACAAGGGTGAGCAGTTCTTC
CASSARHKGEQFF
>.|.|TRBJ2-7|TRBV18
TGTGCCAGCTCTTCCCTGACAGAATTCTACGAGCAGTACTTC
CASSSLTEFYEQYF
>.|.|TRBJ2-2|TRBV7-9
TGTGCCAGCAGCTTACGCCTCACCGGGGAGCTGTTTTTT
CASSLRLTGELFF
>.|.|TRBJ1-2|TRBV5-4
TGTGCCAGCAGCTTAACAGGGAATGGCTACACCTTC
CASSLTGNGYTF
>.|TRBD1|TRBJ1-6|TRBV30
TGTGCCTGGAGGGTCCAGGGGGCCCAGAATCGTTGGTATAATTCACCCCTCCACTTT
CAWRVQGAQNRWYNSPLHF
>.|.|TRBJ2-1|TRBV7-9
TGTGCCAGCAGCCCCCAGGCCCTTCGCGGCAATGAGCAGTTCTTC
CASSPQALRGNEQFF
>few|.|TRBJ2-7|TRBV28
TGTGCCAGCAGTTTACAGTACGAGCAGTACTTC
CASSLQYEQYF
>.|.|TRBJ2-7|TRBV2
TGTGCCAGCAGGGTCTACTACGAGCAGTACTTC
CASRVYYEQYF
>.|.|TRBJ1-5|TRBV6-1
TGTGCCAGCAGCCCGAACAGGAACAATCAGCCCCAGCATTTT
CASSPNRNNQPQHF
>once|.|TRBJ1-5|TRBV28
TGTGCCAGCAGTTTCGTGGCCAGCAATCAGCCCCAGCATTTT
CASSFVASNQPQHF
>.|.|TRBJ2-7|TRBV10-3
TGTGCCATCAGGCCGGGGGACACGGACTCCTACGAGCAGTACTTC
CAIRPGDTDSYEQYF
>.|.|TRBJ2-7|TRBV7-2
TGTGCCAGCAGCTTCGACAGGACCTACGAGCAGTACTTC
CASSFDRTYEQYF
>.|TRBD2|TRBJ2-7|TRBV5-1
TGCGCCAGCAGCCCTTATCCAAGCGGGAGTTCAAGCGAGCAGTACTTC
CASSPYPSGSSSEQYF
>.|TRBD2|TRBJ2-7|TRBV4-1
TGCGCCAGCAGCCAAGGGACTAGCGGGGTTGGGCGGTACGAGCAGTACTTC
CASSQGTSGVGRYEQYF
>once|.|TRBJ1-2|TRBV28
TGTGCCAGCATACCCAGGGCTAACTATGGCTACACCTTC
CASIPRANYGYTF
>.|.|TRBJ1-4|TRBV5-4
TGTGCCAGCAGCTTGTGGGCCACAGAGGACCCGGAAAAACTGTTTTTT
CASSLWATEDPEKLFF
>.|TRBD1|TRBJ2-7|TRBV2
TGTGCCAGCCGAACGACAGGGGGGAACGAGCAGTACTTC
CASRTTGGNEQYF
>.|TRBD2|TRBJ2-3|TRBV5-1
TGCGCCAGCAGCCGCAGTAGCGGGAGGATGGATACGCAGTATTTT
CASSRSSGRMDTQYF
>.|.|TRBJ2-5|TRBV6-6
TGTGCCAGCAGTTACTACGGGGAGACCCAGTACTTC
CASSYYGETQYF
>.|.|TRBJ1-2|TRBV5-6
TGTGCCAGCAGCTGGTCCATGGGGTCCTATGGCTACACCTTC
CASSWSMGSYGYTF
>.|.|TRBJ1-1|TRBV27
TGTGCCAGCAGTTTAGGCAGGACAAACACTGAAGCTTTCTTT
CASSLGRTNTEAFF
>.|.|TRBJ2-7|TRBV7-6
TGTGCCAGCAGCAGTCCCCGTGGGGGGCTCCCCTACGAGCAGTACTTC
CASSSPRGGLPYEQYF
>.|TRBD2|TRBJ2-5|TRBV7-2
TGTGCCAGCAGCCCACAGGGACTAGCGAAAGAGACCCAGTACTTC
CASSPQGLAKETQYF
>.|TRBD2|TRBJ2-5|TRBV27
TGTGCCAGCAGTTTCGGACTAGCGGGAGGTTGGGAGACCCAGTACTTC
CASSFGLAGGWETQYF
>.|TRBD2|TRBJ2-3|TRBV28
TGTGCCAGCATAGCCGGGACTACTGATACGCAGTATTTT
CASIAGTTDTQYF
>.|.|TRBJ2-7|TRBV5-1
TGCGCCAGCAGCTTCGCAGGGGACTCCTACGAGCAGTACTTC
CASSFAGDSYEQYF
>.|.|TRBJ2-5|TRBV10-3
TGTGCCATCAGTGGGGACACTAAAGAGACCCAGTACTTC
CAISGDTKETQYF
>few|TRBD1|TRBJ1-5|TRBV2
TGTGCCAGCTCCGGGACAGGGAGCAATCAGCCCCAGCATTTT
CASSGTGSNQPQHF
>.|TRBD1|TRBJ2-6|TRBV5-1
TGCGCCAGCAGCTTGGAGGCAGGGGGCGCTGGGGCCAACGTCCTGACTTTC
CASSLEAGGAGANVLTF
>.|.|TRBJ2-7|TRBV5-6
TGTGCCAGCAGCTTTTTGACCGGGATCTCCTACGAGCAGTACTTC
CASSFLTGISYEQYF
>.|.|TRBJ1-1|TRBV18
TGTGCCAGCTCACCAACGGGGAACACTGAAGCTTTCTTT
CASSPTGNTEAFF
>.|TRBD2|TRBJ2-2|TRBV7-2
TGTGCCAGCAGCCCTGGACTAGCGGGAGCCGGGGAGCTGTTTTTT
CASSPGLAGAGELFF
>.|.|TRBJ1-5|TRBV4-1
TGCGCCAGCAGCCAATCCGACACGTATAGCAATCAGCCCCAGCATTTT
CASSQSDTYSNQPQHF
>.|.|TRBJ1-2|TRBV4-1
TGCGCCAGCAGCCAAGAATCGGCTGGGGGCGGCTATGGCTACACCTTC
CASSQESAGGGYGYTF
>.|.|TRBJ2-2|TRBV9
TGTGCCAGCAGCGCAGCCGGGACCACGAACACCGGGGAGCTGTTTTTT
CASSAAGTTNTGELFF
>.|.|TRBJ2-7|TRBV20-1
TGCAGTGCCGGTCTCTACGAGCAGTACTTC
CSAGLYEQYF